Shown below are 30 T cell receptor beta chains from a single sample sequenced in a study of T cell responses to AZD1222 COVID-19 vaccine. TCRdb's copy holds only in-frame clones and misses some; the assay was immunoSEQ multiplex PCR. There are roughly 120,000 clones in the sample; about nine tenths occur only once, and less than 2.5% lies in the top ten. The sequenced sample was peripheral blood, obtained 28 days after the second AZD1222 dose. All receptors come from an adult who received the AZD1222 COVID-19 vaccine.

The chain has TRBV7-6 and TRBJ2-1, with 11 bases lining up with TRBD1. With 5 bases clipped from V and 3 bases from J, the junction kept 6 bases outside the gene matches. This CDR3 contains 16 residues. The germline CDR1 and CDR2 sequences are SGHVS and FNYEAQ. The CDR3 DNA is TGTGCCAGCAGCCCCTGGGGACAGGGGGGCTACAATGAGCAGTTCTTC. This encodes CASSPWGQGGYNEQFF.

CDR3 sequence (DNA): TGTGCCAGCTCTCGACTACAGGGGGGGAACACTGAAGCTTTCTTT. Translated, it gives CASSRLQGGNTEAFF. This chain uses TRBV18 with TRBJ1-1; 8 nucleotides align to TRBD1. Germline CDR1 reads KGHSH; CDR2 reads LQKENI. The CDR3 is made up of 15 amino acids. The V gene end was trimmed by 6 bases and the J gene end by 1 base; junction bases not matched to a gene: 7.

The genes are TRBV10-3 and TRBJ1-5; tentative D call: TRBD1 (5 bases). The V and J ends lost 6 bases and 3 bases respectively, with 6 bases between them. This CDR3 is 12 amino acids long. Germline V gene data show CDR1 as ENHRY and CDR2 as SYGVKD. The CDR3 sequence is CAIRGDNQPQHF. CDR3 DNA sequence: TGTGCCATCAGAGGGGACAATCAGCCCCAGCATTTT.

In the case of this clone: Other DNA sequences in the same sample also yield this CDR3. J is TRBJ2-2 and V is TRBV5-1; TRBD1 aligns across 7 bases. Germline V gives CDR1 SGHRS, CDR2 YFSETQ. With V trimmed by 0 bases and J by 4 bases, 0 bases remained unmatched. The CDR3 loop spans 14 amino acids. The CDR3 sequence: CASSLAGGTGELFF. The DNA for the CDR3 is TGCGCCAGCAGCTTGGCAGGGGGCACCGGGGAGCTGTTTTTT.

The rearrangement uses TRBV5-4 and TRBJ1-3; a weak D match, TRBD1 (5 bases). The CDR3 spans 14 residues. Germline V gene lookup returns CDR1 SGHNT and CDR2 YYREEE (reference sequence). V lost 4 bases and J lost 5, with 13 bases in between. CDR3 bases: TGTGCCAGCAGCCGGGGGGGGTTCAGAAACACCATATATTTT. Residues: CASSRGGFRNTIYF.

The CDR3 reads CASGLNRDTEAFF. DNA of the CDR3: TGTGCTAGTGGTTTGAACCGGGACACTGAAGCTTTCTTT. This chain connects TRBV12-5 to TRBJ1-1; D gene ambiguous. Per the germline V gene, CDR1 is LGHNT and CDR2 is FRNRAP. The CDR3 loop spans 13 amino acids. V was shortened by 2 bases and J by 3 bases, with 7 bases between the two germline ends.

This clone has just a few counts. CDR3 coding DNA: TGCGCCAGCAGCCCGGTGGGGGCCACTGAAGCTTTCTTT. It codes for CASSPVGATEAFF. The chain links TRBV5-1 to TRBJ1-1; D possibly corresponds to TRBD1 (6 bases). The V gene's germline CDR1 is SGHRS and CDR2 YFSETQ. CDR3 length: 13 amino acids. Trimming left V 4 bases short and J 4 bases short, with 11 bases between.

Only a few counts were recorded for this clone. The chain carries TRBV7-2 and TRBJ1-1, with no clear D. The CDR3 totals 16 residues. Trimming cost V 5 bases and J 4 bases, with 20 bases left between them. Germline V lookup: CDR1 SGHTA, CDR2 FQGNSA. The CDR3 DNA is TGTGCCAGCAGCCGGATCGACCGAAGATGGGGCACTGAAGCTTTCTTT. Protein: CASSRIDRRWGTEAFF.

The chain carries TRBV7-2 and TRBJ2-5, with a possible D match to TRBD1 (6 bases). V was shortened by 2 bases and J by 5 bases, with 18 bases between the two germline ends. CDR3 length: 16 amino acids. From germline, CDR1 is SGHTA and CDR2 FQGNSA. This CDR3 reads CASSLSGTSLGETQYF. Here the CDR3 DNA reads TGTGCCAGCAGCTTAAGTGGGACAAGCCTAGGGGAGACCCAGTACTTC.

This clone was counted between two and nine times. The chain couples TRBV6-5 to TRBJ1-6; D ambiguous. The CDR3 totals 12 residues. The ends were cut back, 4 bases at V and 9 bases at J, with 7 bases in the middle. Germline assignment: CDR1 MNHEY and CDR2 SVGAGI. CDR3 coding DNA: TGTGCCAGCAGTTTGACGGGTTCACCCCTCCACTTT. Translating gives CASSLTGSPLHF.

This clone was detected only once. V is TRBV18 and J is TRBJ2-7; TRBD1 is a possible D gene (5 bases). Germline CDR1 is KGHSH and CDR2 is LQKENI. V gave up 1 base and J gave up 0 bases, with 7 bases separating them. The CDR3 covers 14 residues. This CDR3 is CASSPHDSSYEQYF. The CDR3 DNA sequence: TGTGCCAGCTCACCACATGACAGCTCCTACGAGCAGTACTTC.

The chain carries TRBV5-4 and TRBJ2-5; 11 bases are a match to TRBD1. The germline CDR1 and CDR2 sequences are SGHNT and YYREEE (reference sequence). V shed 2 bases, J shed 11 bases, and the junction held 5 bases outside the gene matches. CDR3 size: 13 residues. The CDR3 is CASSLRGTGGQYF. The DNA of the CDR3 is TGTGCCAGCAGCTTAAGGGGGACAGGGGGGCAGTACTTC. The variable domain in full, with the rest retrieved from reference TRBV5-4 and TRBJ2-5, is ETGVTQSPTHLIKTRGQQVTLRCSSQSGHNTVSWYQQALGQGPQFIFQYYREEENGRGNFPPRFSGLQFPNYSSELNVNALELDDSALYLCASSLRGTGGQYFGPGTRLLVL.

The rearrangement links TRBV12-5 to TRBJ1-4; unclear D gene. Trimming pared 5 bases from V and 2 bases from J, leaving 9 bases between. The germline gives CDR1 LGHNT, CDR2 FRNRAP. The CDR3 has 14 residues. The CDR3 coding sequence is TGTGCTAGTGGTCCGGGATTGACTAATGAAAAACTGTTTTTT. Translating gives CASGPGLTNEKLFF.

The chain combines TRBV11-2 with TRBJ1-2; tentative D call: TRBD1 (5 bases). V dropped 1 base and J dropped 4 bases, with 10 bases sitting between them. This CDR3 comprises 14 residues. CDR1 is SGHAT, CDR2 FQNNGV, per germline. The CDR3 DNA reads as TGTGCCAGCAGCTTAGGAGGGGCGCGCTATGGCTACACCTTC. Translation gives CASSLGGARYGYTF.

J is TRBJ1-1 and V is TRBV9; no reliable D call. V was clipped by 0 bases and J by 7 bases, with 13 bases between them. The CDR3 is 14 amino acids. Germline CDR1 reads SGDLS; CDR2 reads YYNGEE. The CDR3 DNA reads TGTGCCAGCAGCGTAGAGCCGACCGCTCTTGAAGCTTTCTTT. This gives the protein CASSVEPTALEAFF.

J is TRBJ1-5 and V is TRBV19, with D possibly TRBD1 on 6 matching bases. CDR3 size: 14 residues. Germline-derived CDR1 and CDR2 are LNHDA and SQIVND (reference sequence). Trimming removed 10 bases from V and 2 bases from J, with 15 bases in between. The CDR3 loop reads CATQGRPGNQPQHF. The CDR3 bases are TGTGCCACGCAGGGGAGACCTGGCAATCAGCCCCAGCATTTT.

The chain recombines TRBV29-1 with TRBJ2-3; D is uncertain. Trimming took off 6 bases at V and 1 base at J, with 14 bases between the two ends. The CDR3 loop spans 14 amino acids. Germline CDR1 is SQVTM and CDR2 is ANQGSEA. This CDR3 reads CSVDVGQGTDTQYF. CDR3 DNA sequence: TGCAGCGTGGACGTGGGTCAGGGCACAGATACGCAGTATTTT.

V is TRBV5-1 and J is TRBJ2-7, with 9 positions matching TRBD1. V shed 4 bases, J shed 4 bases, and the junction held 6 bases outside the gene matches. The CDR3 sequence is 14 residues long. Germline loops: CDR1 SGHRS, CDR2 YFSETQ. This CDR3 reads CASSRTGTGYEQYF. CDR3 DNA: TGCGCCAGCAGCAGAACCGGGACAGGGTACGAGCAGTACTTC.

The chain joins TRBV30 to TRBJ1-5; 7 bases line up with TRBD1. Germline V lookup: CDR1 GTSNPN, CDR2 SVGIG (reference sequence). V lost 2 bases to trimming and J lost 5 bases; unmatched junction nucleotides: 9. The CDR3 has 15 amino acids. CDR3 bases: TGTGCCTGGAGTTTTGGAGACAGGGAATATCAGCCCCAGCATTTT. Translating gives CAWSFGDREYQPQHF.

The genes are TRBV19 and TRBJ2-5; D might be TRBD1 (6 bases). Per the germline V gene, CDR1 is LNHDA and CDR2 is SQIVND (reference sequence). The V and J ends lost 4 bases and 3 bases respectively, with 12 bases between them. The CDR3 consists of 14 residues. CDR3 sequence reads: CASSTLDRKETQYF. For the CDR3, the DNA is TGTGCCAGTAGTACCCTGGACAGAAAAGAGACCCAGTACTTC.

This clone has more than one count but fewer than ten. V usage is TRBV11-3 and J usage is TRBJ2-7; TRBD2 aligns across 13 bases. The ends lost 5 bases at V and 1 base at J; junction bases unmatched: 11. Germline V gives CDR1 SGHNT, CDR2 YENEEA. The CDR3 contains 18 residues. CDR3 sequence reads: CASSLLRLAGGLSYEQYF. The CDR3 DNA is TGTGCCAGCAGCCTCCTCCGACTAGCGGGGGGCCTATCCTACGAGCAGTACTTC.

The chain employs TRBV19 and TRBJ2-2; TRBD2 agrees at 13 bases. The V gene's germline CDR1 is LNHDA and CDR2 SQIVND (reference sequence). V lost 5 bases to trimming and J lost 5 bases; unmatched junction nucleotides: 17. The CDR3 is 20 residues long. The CDR3 protein is CASSSTTSGGAEPGTGELFF. The CDR3 nucleotides are TGTGCCAGTAGTTCCACCACTAGCGGGGGGGCGGAACCGGGAACCGGGGAGCTGTTTTTT.

The chain combines TRBV6-4 with TRBJ1-6; 9 bases are a match to TRBD1. This CDR3 contains 15 residues. J lost 10 bases, V lost 2 bases, and 6 bases had no gene match. Germline V lookup: CDR1 MRHNA, CDR2 SNTAGT. The DNA for the CDR3 is TGTGCCAGCAGTGACCCTACAGGGGGCGGGTCACCCCTCCACTTT. It yields the protein CASSDPTGGGSPLHF.

The chain uses TRBV4-2 and TRBJ2-3; no definite D call. Germline V CDR1 and CDR2: LGHNA, YNFKEQ. The CDR3 consists of 16 residues. The V end lost 0 bases, the J end lost 5 bases, and 15 bases lay between the germline ends. The CDR3 loop reads CASSQEGTFIGDTQYF. The CDR3 DNA reads TGTGCCAGCAGCCAAGAGGGAACATTTATCGGAGATACGCAGTATTTT.

The rearrangement uses TRBV6-2 or TRBV6-3 and TRBJ1-5; possible D gene TRBD1, 5 bases. There are 15 residues in the CDR3. The germline CDR1 and CDR2 sequences are MNHEY and SVGEGT. Trimming removed 6 bases at V and 7 bases at J, with 19 bases between. For the CDR3, the DNA is TGTGCCAGCAGCCCGGGGGGGGTCGTAATGCAGCCCCAGCATTTT. It codes for CASSPGGVVMQPQHF.

The chain couples TRBV4-2 to TRBJ1-6; no clear D gene. CDR1 and CDR2 (germline): LGHNA, YNFKEQ. The V and J ends lost 1 base and 7 bases respectively, with 8 bases between them. The CDR3 is 14 amino acids. Here the CDR3 DNA reads TGTGCCAGCAGCCAAGTCACCGTAAATTCACCCCTCCACTTT. Translating it yields CASSQVTVNSPLHF.

The chain carries TRBV5-1 and TRBJ1-6; 8 nucleotides align to TRBD1. CDR1 is SGHRS, CDR2 YFSETQ, per germline. J gave up 9 bases and V 5 bases, and 7 bases lay outside the gene matches. The CDR3 length is 14 residues. The CDR3 protein is CASRVGQGGSPLHF. The CDR3 coding sequence is TGCGCCAGCAGGGTCGGACAGGGTGGTTCACCCCTCCACTTT.

The rearrangement joins TRBV7-9 to TRBJ1-6; weak D call: TRBD1 (5 bases). Trimming pared 5 bases from V and 7 bases from J, leaving 12 bases between. The CDR3 is 14 residues long. The germline V gene encodes CDR1 SEHNR and CDR2 FQNEAQ (reference sequence). CDR3 sequence (DNA): TGTGCCAGCAGCACCCGGGGACGGAATTCACCCCTCCACTTT. This translates into CASSTRGRNSPLHF.

This clone was detected a few times. The chain combines TRBV6-2 or TRBV6-3 with TRBJ2-7; TRBD2 agrees at 13 bases. From germline, CDR1 is MNHEY and CDR2 SVGEGT. The CDR3 totals 18 residues. V dropped 0 bases and J dropped 5; count of bases not matched to a gene: 10. Here the CDR3 DNA reads TGTGCCAGCAGTTACTCTACTAGCGGGGGGGCCATAAACGACGAGCAGTACTTC. This codes for CASSYSTSGGAINDEQYF.

The chain combines TRBV19 with TRBJ2-7; TRBD1 might be the D (6 bases). The CDR3 runs to 13 residues. V lost 0 bases, J lost 10 bases, and 13 bases lay in between. Germline assignment: CDR1 LNHDA and CDR2 SQIVND (reference sequence). CDR3 sequence (DNA): TGTGCCAGTAGTATAGATTGGTCAGGGGTACAGTACTTC. It encodes CASSIDWSGVQYF.